The entry below gives a single T cell receptor beta chain sequence along with its context. After removal of 3 bases from V and 8 bases from J, the junction contained 4 bases not matched to a gene. Germline V gene sequence: CDR1 SEHNR, CDR2 FQNEAQ (reference sequence). The length of the CDR3 is 14 residues. Original methodology: How many nucleated cells were present was estimated from reference gene primer amplification. Sequenced by immunoSEQ multiplex PCR; TCRdb stores in-frame clones only, minus some. V and J calls plus clone size are reproduced from that table; the DNA served to infer D and trimming. The sample has 140,000 or so clones; 70% to 80% are singletons. This record belongs to a study of blood T cell repertoires in COVID-19.

Specimen: peripheral blood. This sequence originates from an older woman with COVID-19, enrolled during active disease. The chain uses TRBV7-9 and TRBJ1-6; TRBD1 matches at 7 bases. In nucleotides, the CDR3 is TGTGCCAGCAGCTTCAGGGGGTTGGATTCACCCCTCCACTTT. Amino acids: CASSFRGLDSPLHF.